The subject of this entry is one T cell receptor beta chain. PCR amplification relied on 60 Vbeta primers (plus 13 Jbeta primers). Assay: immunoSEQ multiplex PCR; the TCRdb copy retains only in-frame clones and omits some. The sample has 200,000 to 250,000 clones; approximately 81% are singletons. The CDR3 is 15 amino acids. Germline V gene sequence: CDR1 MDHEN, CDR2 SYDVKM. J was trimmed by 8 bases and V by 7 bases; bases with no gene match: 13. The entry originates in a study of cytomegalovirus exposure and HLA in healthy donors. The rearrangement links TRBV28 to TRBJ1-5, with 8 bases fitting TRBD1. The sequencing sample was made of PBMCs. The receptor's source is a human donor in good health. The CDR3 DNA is TGTGCCAGCATCCTTAGGTCAGGGGGCGGCGAGCCCCAGCATTTT. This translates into CASILRSGGGEPQHF.